This T cell receptor beta chain was sequenced for a study of cytomegalovirus exposure and HLA in healthy donors. V was pared by 8 bases and J by 0 bases, with 13 bases of the junction left unmatched. The germline V gene has CDR1 LNHDA and CDR2 SQIVND (reference sequence). The CDR3 runs to 18 residues. This PCR relied on a set of 60 Vbeta primers and 13 Jbeta primers. The table came from immunoSEQ multiplex PCR; TCRdb's copy has only in-frame clones and leaves some out. The sample includes about 180,000 clones, over 65% of them seen just once. The chain combines TRBV19 with TRBJ2-2, with 9 bases that match TRBD2. The sequence was collected from a man aged 18 to 29 in good health and CMV-seronegative. The specimen was PBMCs. CDR3: CASFSPERGETNTGELFF. The CDR3, as DNA: TGTGCCAGTTTTTCCCCCGAGCGGGGGGAGACGAACACCGGGGAGCTGTTTTTT.